Listed here are 16 T cell receptor beta chains from one sample, sequenced in a study of blood T cell repertoires in COVID-19. Assay: immunoSEQ multiplex PCR; the TCRdb copy retains only in-frame clones and omits some. Seen here are roughly 300,000 clones, roughly 79% observed once, and the top ten hold less than 3%. The sample was peripheral blood. The receptors come from a woman aged 55-75 years with active or convalescent COVID-19.

This chain connects TRBV10-1 to TRBJ1-2; unclear D gene. CDR3 length equals 15 residues. In germline, CDR1 is WNHNN, CDR2 SYGVQD (reference sequence). Trimming removed 0 bases at V and 6 bases at J, with 14 bases between. The CDR3 bases are TGCGCCAGCAGTGAGTCTCTCGGGGTATTCGATGGCTACACCTTC. Encoded protein: CASSESLGVFDGYTF.

V is TRBV19 and J is TRBJ1-3; D is ambiguous. Trimming removed 8 bases at V and 4 bases at J, with 27 bases between. Germline V gives CDR1 LNHDA, CDR2 SQIVND (reference sequence). CDR3 size: 18 residues. The CDR3 coding sequence is TGTGCCAGTCAACGATTGGCCCCGGGGAGCTCTTCGGGAAACACCATATATTTT. The encoded protein is CASQRLAPGSSSGNTIYF.

The V gene is TRBV4-2, the J gene TRBJ1-4; tentative D call: TRBD1 (5 bases). The CDR3 consists of 15 residues. Trimming left V 4 bases short and J 0 bases short, with 9 bases between. Germline V lookup: CDR1 LGHNA, CDR2 YNFKEQ. Here the CDR3 reads CASSPPTATNEKLFF. CDR3 sequence (DNA): TGTGCCAGCAGCCCGCCGACAGCAACTAATGAAAAACTGTTTTTT.

The gene calls are TRBV5-1 and TRBJ1-6; TRBD1 is a possible D gene (5 bases). Germline assignment: CDR1 SGHRS and CDR2 YFSETQ. This CDR3 spans 15 amino acids. The V and J ends lost 7 bases and 7 bases respectively, with 18 bases between them. The CDR3 is CASSTSGGNNSPLHF. The CDR3 DNA reads as TGCGCCAGCTCAACGAGTGGGGGGAACAATTCACCCCTCCACTTT.

The chain employs TRBV6-5 and TRBJ2-5, with 12 bases matching TRBD2. V dropped 2 bases and J dropped 2; count of bases not matched to a gene: 3. This CDR3 is 16 amino acids long. Germline CDR1 and CDR2: MNHEY and SVGAGI. The CDR3 loop reads CASSYRGLAGQETQYF. CDR3 in DNA: TGTGCCAGCAGTTACCGAGGACTAGCGGGGCAAGAGACCCAGTACTTC.

The count of this clone is one. The J gene is TRBJ2-3, the V gene TRBV2; D gene unclear. This CDR3 spans 13 amino acids. Germline CDR1 reads SNHLY; CDR2 reads FYNNEI. Trimming removed 4 bases at V and 1 base at J, with 6 bases between. CDR3 nucleotides: TGTGCCAGCAGTGCTCCGGGCACAGATACGCAGTATTTT. This gives the protein CASSAPGTDTQYF.

V is TRBV19 and J is TRBJ1-5; D call uncertain. V gave up 4 bases and J gave up 4 bases, with 11 bases separating them. The germline gives CDR1 LNHDA, CDR2 SQIVND (reference sequence). The CDR3 sequence is 14 residues long. This chain's CDR3 is CASSTRKNNQPQHF. The CDR3 DNA sequence: TGTGCCAGTAGTACCAGGAAGAATAATCAGCCCCAGCATTTT.

This clone has just one count. The rearrangement joins TRBV4-1 to TRBJ2-3; TRBD2 matches 11 bases. CDR3 length: 16 residues. V was pared by 1 base and J by 2 bases, with 2 bases of the junction left unmatched. The V gene's germline CDR1 is MGHRA and CDR2 YSYEKL. Here the CDR3 reads CASSQGLAGNTDTQYF. DNA of the CDR3: TGCGCCAGCAGCCAAGGACTAGCGGGGAACACAGATACGCAGTATTTT.

The rearrangement joins TRBV5-4 to TRBJ1-1; the D is unclear. Germline loops: CDR1 SGHNT, CDR2 YYREEE (reference sequence). CDR3 length equals 16 residues. V shed 1 base and J shed 0 bases, with 13 bases lying between them. The CDR3, as DNA: TGTGCCAGCAGCTTGTGGAACGGGATCTTGAACACTGAAGCTTTCTTT. Protein sequence: CASSLWNGILNTEAFF.

The chain has TRBV24-1 and TRBJ2-2; D perhaps matches TRBD1 (5 bases). The CDR3 consists of 14 residues. Germline-derived CDR1 and CDR2 are KGHDR and SFDVKD. The V end lost 4 bases, the J end lost 2 bases, and 7 bases lay between the germline ends. The CDR3 sequence is CATSDGHNTGELFF. The CDR3 DNA is TGTGCCACCAGTGACGGACACAACACCGGGGAGCTGTTTTTT.

The gene calls are TRBV18 and TRBJ1-2, with D tentatively TRBD1 (6 bases). Trimming left V 2 bases short and J 7 bases short, with 14 bases between. This CDR3 comprises 14 residues. CDR1 is KGHSH, CDR2 LQKENI, per germline. CDR3 sequence (DNA): TGTGCCAGCTCACCAGGGGGCGAAGAACGTGGCTACACCTTC. It translates to CASSPGGEERGYTF. Looking up the rest from reference TRBV18 and TRBJ1-2 gives the full variable domain: NAGVMQNPRHLVRRRGQEARLRCSPMKGHSHVYWYRQLPEEGLKFMVYLQKENIIDESGMPKERFSAEFPKEGPSILRIQQVVRGDSAAYFCASSPGGEERGYTFGSGTRLTVV.

This sequence joins TRBV20-1 and TRBJ1-4, with no clear D. Trimming shortened V by 3 bases and J by 4 bases, and 3 bases separated the two germline ends. Germline CDR1 DFQATT, CDR2 SNEGSKA (reference sequence). This CDR3 comprises 11 residues. The CDR3 protein is CSASYNEKLFF. The CDR3 DNA reads as TGCAGTGCTAGTTATAATGAAAAACTGTTTTTT.

The rearrangement uses TRBV29-1 and TRBJ1-1; TRBD1 aligns across 10 bases. The CDR3 has 13 amino acids. Per germline, CDR1 SQVTM and CDR2 ANQGSEA. The J segment lost 13 bases and the V segment lost 4 bases, leaving 12 bases of the junction unmatched. CDR3 sequence (DNA): TGCAGCGTTGGGGGACAGGGGCTTCTTAAGGGTTTCTTT. Translation: CSVGGQGLLKGFF.

The chain carries TRBV9 and TRBJ2-5; 7 bases match TRBD2. Germline CDR1 reads SGDLS; CDR2 reads YYNGEE. The CDR3 runs 15 residues. With V trimmed by 3 bases and J by 5 bases, 10 bases remained unmatched. CDR3 protein: CASSAAGTKQETQYF. DNA of the CDR3: TGTGCCAGCAGCGCCGCCGGGACTAAGCAGGAGACCCAGTACTTC.

V gene TRBV15 combines with J gene TRBJ1-1, with 8 positions matching TRBD1. The CDR3 is made up of 17 amino acids. Germline V gives CDR1 LNHNV, CDR2 YYDKDF (reference sequence). The V gene end was trimmed by 7 bases and the J gene end by 5 bases; junction bases not matched to a gene: 18. In nucleotides, the CDR3 is TGTGCCACCACCCCGAGGGCAGGGGGCGCAGGGTGGACTGAAGCTTTCTTT. Translating gives CATTPRAGGAGWTEAFF.

This clone was recorded once. This chain connects TRBV7-6 to TRBJ2-6; 9 bases align to TRBD1. This CDR3 has 17 amino acids. Germline V gene sequence: CDR1 SGHVS, CDR2 FNYEAQ. The junction had 5 bases not matched to a gene; V was cut back by 5 bases and J by 0 bases. The CDR3 DNA reads as TGTGCCAGCAGCCAGACAGGGGGGGGCTCTGGGGCCAACGTCCTGACTTTC. This codes for CASSQTGGGSGANVLTF.